The 14 T cell receptor beta chains below come from one sample, sequenced in a study of beta chain features in type 1 diabetes. Since all of the isolated RNA was reverse transcribed, expressed TCRB transcripts were what got sequenced. The protocol was immunoSEQ multiplex PCR, while the TCRdb copy is restricted to in-frame clones and leaves out a portion. This sample has 900,000 or so clones, with around a sixth found just once. The specimen was naive CD4+ T cells from blood. These TCRs come from a woman aged 18-29 years in good health.

The genes are TRBV10-3 and TRBJ1-1, with D tentatively TRBD1 (6 bases). Trimming took off 0 bases at V and 2 bases at J, with 13 bases between the two ends. The CDR3 is made up of 16 amino acids. Per the germline V gene, CDR1 is ENHRY and CDR2 is SYGVKD. CDR3 sequence reads: CAISESPRGRNTEAFF. CDR3 bases: TGTGCCATCAGTGAGTCCCCCCGGGGGCGAAACACTGAAGCTTTCTTT.

This rearrangement joins TRBV7-9 to TRBJ2-1; D is unclear. Trimming shortened V by 5 bases and J by 8 bases, and 19 bases separated the two germline ends. From germline, CDR1 is SEHNR and CDR2 FQNEAQ (reference sequence). The CDR3 sequence is 15 residues long. For the CDR3, the DNA is TGTGCCAGCAGCGCTAAATCAAGACCGCTCGATGAGCAGTTCTTC. Translating gives CASSAKSRPLDEQFF.

This clone was counted only a few times. The chain employs TRBV5-6 and TRBJ2-3, with a tentative D call TRBD1 (5 bases). This CDR3 has 15 amino acids. The V end was cut by 0 bases, the J end by 0 bases, with 8 bases between. Germline CDR1 SGHDT, CDR2 YYEEEE. CDR3 coding DNA: TGTGCCAGCAGCTTGGGGGGCCCTAGCACAGATACGCAGTATTTT. Protein: CASSLGGPSTDTQYF.

The chain uses TRBV15 and TRBJ2-7; the match to TRBD2 covers 9 bases. Germline loops: CDR1 LNHNV, CDR2 YYDKDF (reference sequence). This CDR3 contains 15 residues. The trim removed 1 base at V and 4 bases at J, leaving 5 bases unmatched. The CDR3 region is CATSRGGTSSYEQYF. The CDR3, as DNA: TGTGCCACCAGCAGAGGCGGGACTAGCAGTTACGAGCAGTACTTC. Looking up the rest from reference TRBV15 and TRBJ2-7 gives the full variable domain: DAMVIQNPRYQVTQFGKPVTLSCSQTLNHNVMYWYQQKSSQAPKLLFHYYDKDFNNEADTPDNFQSRRPNTSFCFLDIRSPGLGDTAMYLCATSRGGTSSYEQYFGPGTRLTVT.

The chain carries TRBV7-3 and TRBJ2-7; TRBD2 might be the D (5 bases). Trimming took 3 bases from V and 3 from J, leaving 18 bases between them. CDR1 is SGHTA, CDR2 FQGTGA, per germline. There are 16 residues in the CDR3. The CDR3 nucleotides are TGTGCCAGCAGCTTGTTGCGGACGACTACTGACTACGAGCAGTACTTC. Translated, it gives CASSLLRTTTDYEQYF.

The rearrangement uses TRBV7-3 and TRBJ2-5, with 12 bases identical to TRBD2. The CDR3 is 15 amino acids. Germline assignment: CDR1 SGHTA and CDR2 FQGTGA. Germline trimming cut 4 bases from V and 4 bases from J; bases unmatched to any gene: 4. The chain's CDR3 is CASSSLAGGRETQYF. As DNA, the CDR3 is TGTGCCAGCAGCTCCCTAGCGGGAGGGAGAGAGACCCAGTACTTC.

This clone was picked up a small number of times. The chain couples TRBV6-5 to TRBJ2-5, with 7 bases matching TRBD1. Germline V gene sequence: CDR1 MNHEY, CDR2 SVGAGI. V dropped 4 bases and J dropped 4; count of bases not matched to a gene: 6. This CDR3 contains 14 residues. CDR3 protein: CASSFIQGRETQYF. The CDR3 DNA is TGTGCCAGCAGTTTCATACAGGGGAGAGAGACCCAGTACTTC.

In this sample, this clone turned up a few times. The V gene is TRBV7-9, the J gene TRBJ2-7; D might be TRBD1 (6 bases). This CDR3 has 15 residues. Trimming pared 5 bases from V and 3 bases from J, leaving 17 bases between. The germline CDR1 and CDR2 sequences are SEHNR and FQNEAQ (reference sequence). CDR3 amino acids: CASSSRDTSFYEQYF. CDR3 in DNA: TGTGCCAGCAGCAGCCGGGACACAAGCTTCTACGAGCAGTACTTC.

To note about this clone: The same CDR3 arises from other DNA sequences in this sample as well. This chain uses TRBV9 with TRBJ2-3; D remains ambiguous. Trimming took off 0 bases at V and 4 bases at J, with 3 bases between the two ends. The CDR3 covers 12 residues. CDR1 and CDR2 from the germline V gene are SGDLS and YYNGEE. CDR3 sequence (DNA): TGTGCCAGCAGCGTAGCTGCAGATACGCAGTATTTT. This encodes CASSVAADTQYF.

This clone was seen just once. The rearrangement uses TRBV5-4 and TRBJ1-1; TRBD1 matches at 7 bases. V shed 7 bases and J 8 bases; nucleotides not matched to a gene: 5. CDR1 is SGHNT and CDR2 is YYREEE in the germline V gene (reference sequence). This CDR3 contains 11 residues. The CDR3 DNA is TGTGCCAGCGGGGGGACAGAAGAAGCTTTCTTT. It translates to CASGGTEEAFF.

The CDR3 spells CSVELVGTSEQETQYF. DNA for the CDR3: TGCAGCGTTGAACTTGTCGGGACTAGCGAACAAGAGACCCAGTACTTC. The gene calls are TRBV29-1 and TRBJ2-5; TRBD2 matches at 10 bases. Germline CDR1 is SQVTM and CDR2 is ANQGSEA. J gave up 2 bases and V 2 bases, and 8 bases lay outside the gene matches. CDR3 length: 16 residues.

This clone was seen only once. The chain has TRBV28 and TRBJ2-7, with 9 bases that match TRBD1. V lost 3 bases, J lost 4 bases, and 10 bases stayed unmatched. CDR1 is MDHEN and CDR2 is SYDVKM in the germline V gene. The CDR3 contains 16 residues. Written as DNA, the CDR3 is TGTGCCAGCAGTTTGGGCCCGGGACAGGGAGAGTACGAGCAGTACTTC. It yields the protein CASSLGPGQGEYEQYF.

This rearrangement joins TRBV18 to TRBJ1-1; TRBD1 is a possible D gene (6 bases). V lost 5 bases and J 6 bases, leaving 16 bases between the germline ends. Germline V gene lookup returns CDR1 KGHSH and CDR2 LQKENI. The CDR3 totals 14 residues. As DNA, the CDR3 is TGTGCCAGCTCAACCTATCAACAGGGTGCTGAAGCTTTCTTT. Its translation is CASSTYQQGAEAFF.

This clone came up a few times. The chain carries TRBV1 and TRBJ1-5; the table's D call TRBD1 went unverified against the DNA. TRBV1 is a documented pseudogene. The CDR3 contains 16 residues. The chain's CDR3 is CTSSPEPGQGLWPQHF. Here the CDR3 DNA reads TGCACCAGCAGCCCCGAACCGGGACAAGGATTATGGCCCCAGCATTTT.